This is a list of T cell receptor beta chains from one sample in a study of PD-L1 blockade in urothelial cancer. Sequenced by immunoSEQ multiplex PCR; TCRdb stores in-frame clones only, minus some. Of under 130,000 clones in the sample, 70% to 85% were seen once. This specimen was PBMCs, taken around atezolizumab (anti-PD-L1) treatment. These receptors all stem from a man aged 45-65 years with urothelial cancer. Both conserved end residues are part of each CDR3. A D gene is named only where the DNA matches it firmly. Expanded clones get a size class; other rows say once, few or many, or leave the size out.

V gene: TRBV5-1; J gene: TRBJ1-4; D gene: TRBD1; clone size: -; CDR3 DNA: TGCGCCAGCAGGAATACTGGACAGGGCGCTAATGAAAAACTGTTTTTT; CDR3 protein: CASRNTGQGANEKLFF
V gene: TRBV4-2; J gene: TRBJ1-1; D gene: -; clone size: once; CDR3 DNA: TGTGCCAGCAGCCAATACAGCACTGAAGCTTTCTTT; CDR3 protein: CASSQYSTEAFF
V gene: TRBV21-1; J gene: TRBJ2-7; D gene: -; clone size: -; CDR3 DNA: TGTGCCAGCAGCAAGGGCAGGGATACCTACGAGCAGTACTTC; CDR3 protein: CASSKGRDTYEQYF
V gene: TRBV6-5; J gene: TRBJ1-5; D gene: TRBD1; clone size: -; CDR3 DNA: TGTGCCAGCAGAGCCGGGACAGAACCCAATCAGCCCCAGCATTTT; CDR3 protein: CASRAGTEPNQPQHF
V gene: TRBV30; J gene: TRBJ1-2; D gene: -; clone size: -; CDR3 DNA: TGTGCCTGGACGATACAGAGCCCTAACTATGGCTACACCTTC; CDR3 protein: CAWTIQSPNYGYTF
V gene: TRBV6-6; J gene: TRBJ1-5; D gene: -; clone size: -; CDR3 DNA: TGTGCCAGCAGGCCTCCGGGACACAACAATCAGCCCCAGCATTTT; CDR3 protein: CASRPPGHNNQPQHF
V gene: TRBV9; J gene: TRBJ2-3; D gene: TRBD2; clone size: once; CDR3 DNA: TGTGCCAGCAGCGGTAGCGGGAGCGCAGATACGCAGTATTTT; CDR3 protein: CASSGSGSADTQYF
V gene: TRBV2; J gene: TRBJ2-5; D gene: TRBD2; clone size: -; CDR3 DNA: TGTGCCGCGGCAGGGCTAGCGGGCGGAGAGACCCAGTACTTC; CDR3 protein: CAAAGLAGGETQYF
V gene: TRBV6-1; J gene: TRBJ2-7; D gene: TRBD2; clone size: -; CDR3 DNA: TGTGCCAGCAGTGAGAAAGCGGGGTCCTACGAGCAGTACTTC; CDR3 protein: CASSEKAGSYEQYF
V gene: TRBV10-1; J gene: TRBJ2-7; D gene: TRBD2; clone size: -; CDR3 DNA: TGCGCCAGCAGTGCGTCGGGGGGCTACGAGCAGTACTTC; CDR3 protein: CASSASGGYEQYF
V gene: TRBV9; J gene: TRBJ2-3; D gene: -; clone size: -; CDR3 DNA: TGTGCCAGCAGCGACCCAGGGGTTGGCACAGATACGCAGTATTTT; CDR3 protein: CASSDPGVGTDTQYF
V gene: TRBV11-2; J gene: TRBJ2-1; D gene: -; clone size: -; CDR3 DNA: TGTGCCAGCAGTTTAACGGGGGTAGCGGTAGCCTACAATGAGCAGTTCTTC; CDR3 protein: CASSLTGVAVAYNEQFF
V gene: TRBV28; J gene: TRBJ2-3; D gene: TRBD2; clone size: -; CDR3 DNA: TGTGCCAGCAGTTTTCCCCGCGGGACTACCACAGATACGCAGTATTTT; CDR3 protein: CASSFPRGTTTDTQYF
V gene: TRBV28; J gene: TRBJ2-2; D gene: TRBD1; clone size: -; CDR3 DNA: TGTGCCAGCAGATCCCCCGGGACAGGGTACACCGGGGAGCTGTTTTTT; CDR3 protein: CASRSPGTGYTGELFF
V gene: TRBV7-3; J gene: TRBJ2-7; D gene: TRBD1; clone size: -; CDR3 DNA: TGTGCCAGCAGCGCCGGGACAGGGGGAACCTACGAGCAGTACTTC; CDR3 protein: CASSAGTGGTYEQYF
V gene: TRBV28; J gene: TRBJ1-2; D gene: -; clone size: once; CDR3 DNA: TGTGCCAGCAGTTTTATCGGTACCGGCTACACCTTC; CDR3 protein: CASSFIGTGYTF
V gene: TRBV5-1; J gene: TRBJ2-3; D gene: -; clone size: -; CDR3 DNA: TGCGCCAGCAGCTTCACTGGACGGAGGGGCACAGATACGCAGTATTTT; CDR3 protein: CASSFTGRRGTDTQYF
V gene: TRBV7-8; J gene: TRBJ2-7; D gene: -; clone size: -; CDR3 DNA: TGTGCCAGCAGCTTAGGACATTCCTCCTACGAGCAGTACTTC; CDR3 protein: CASSLGHSSYEQYF
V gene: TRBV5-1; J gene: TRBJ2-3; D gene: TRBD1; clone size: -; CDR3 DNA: TGCGCCAGCAGCTTCAAGGGGGCGCGGACAGATACGCAGTATTTT; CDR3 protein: CASSFKGARTDTQYF
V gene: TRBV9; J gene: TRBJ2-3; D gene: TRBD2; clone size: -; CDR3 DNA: TGTGCCAGCAGCCCGGGACTAGCGGCCCGCACAGATACGCAGTATTTT; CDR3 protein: CASSPGLAARTDTQYF
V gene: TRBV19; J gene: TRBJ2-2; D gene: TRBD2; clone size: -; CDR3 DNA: TGTGCCAGTAGGCGGACTAGCGGGAGTCAGAGCACCGGGGAGCTGTTTTTT; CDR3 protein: CASRRTSGSQSTGELFF
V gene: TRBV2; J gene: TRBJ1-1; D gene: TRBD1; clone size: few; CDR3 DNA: TGTGCCAGCAGCGGGACAGGGATGTTGTCGACTGAAGCTTTCTTT; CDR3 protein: CASSGTGMLSTEAFF
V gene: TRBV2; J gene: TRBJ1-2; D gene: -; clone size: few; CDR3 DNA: TGTGCCAGCAGAAGGACAGACGGTGGCTACACCTTC; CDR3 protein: CASRRTDGGYTF
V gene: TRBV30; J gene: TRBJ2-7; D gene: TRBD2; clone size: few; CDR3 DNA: TGTGCCTGGAGTGCGGGAGGTACGAGGTCTCGCAGCCACGAGCAGTACTTC; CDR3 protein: CAWSAGGTRSRSHEQYF
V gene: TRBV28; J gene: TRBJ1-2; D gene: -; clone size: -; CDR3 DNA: TGTGCCAGCAGCAAAGGGCCCCAAGGACAATATGGCTACACCTTC; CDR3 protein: CASSKGPQGQYGYTF
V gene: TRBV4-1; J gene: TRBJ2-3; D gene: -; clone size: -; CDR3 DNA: TGCGCCAGCAGCCAAGTCCACTCTACAGATACGCAGTATTTT; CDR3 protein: CASSQVHSTDTQYF
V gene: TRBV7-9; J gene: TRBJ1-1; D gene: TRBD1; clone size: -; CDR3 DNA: TGTGCCAGCAGCCGGGAAGAGGGGGCATTCAGGACTGAAGCTTTCTTT; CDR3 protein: CASSREEGAFRTEAFF
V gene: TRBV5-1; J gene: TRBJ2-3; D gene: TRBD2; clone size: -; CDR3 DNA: TGCGCCAGCAGCGCCGGGGCGGGAGGAAGAAGCACAGATACGCAGTATTTT; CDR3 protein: CASSAGAGGRSTDTQYF
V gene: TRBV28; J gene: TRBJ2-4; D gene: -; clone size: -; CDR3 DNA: TGTGCCAGCCGGCGGGGGCCGGGCGCGGCCAAAAACATTCAGTACTTC; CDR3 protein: CASRRGPGAAKNIQYF
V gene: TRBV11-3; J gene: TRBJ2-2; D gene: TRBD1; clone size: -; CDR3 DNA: TGTGCCAGCAGTTTACAGGGGGCCGGGGAGCTGTTTTTT; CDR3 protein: CASSLQGAGELFF
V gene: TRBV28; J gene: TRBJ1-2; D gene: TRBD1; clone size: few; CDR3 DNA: TGTGCCAGCAGTACAGGGGATTTCTATGGCTACACCTTC; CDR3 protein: CASSTGDFYGYTF
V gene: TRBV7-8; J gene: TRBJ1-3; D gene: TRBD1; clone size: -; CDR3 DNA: TGTGCCAGCAGCCTCCGGACAGGTTCATTCTCTGGAAACACCATATATTTT; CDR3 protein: CASSLRTGSFSGNTIYF
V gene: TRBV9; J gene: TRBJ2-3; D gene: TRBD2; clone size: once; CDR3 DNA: TGTGCCAGCAGCAGGACTAGCGGGAGGGTCACAGATACGCAGTATTTT; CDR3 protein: CASSRTSGRVTDTQYF
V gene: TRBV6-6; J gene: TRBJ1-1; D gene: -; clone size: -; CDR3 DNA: TGTGCCAGCAGTTTCACAGAGAACACTGAAGCTTTCTTT; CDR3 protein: CASSFTENTEAFF
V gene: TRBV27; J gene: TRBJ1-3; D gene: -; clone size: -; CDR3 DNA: TGTGCCAGCAGTTTTGGACTGAACTCTGGAAACACCATATATTTT; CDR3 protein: CASSFGLNSGNTIYF
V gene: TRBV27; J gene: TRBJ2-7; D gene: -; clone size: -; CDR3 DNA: TGTGCCAGCAGTTTTGGCGGGCGACCCTACGAGCAGTACTTC; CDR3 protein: CASSFGGRPYEQYF
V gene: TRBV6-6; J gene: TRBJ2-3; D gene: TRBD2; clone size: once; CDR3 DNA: TGTGCCAAACGACTAGCGGGGGAGGGGGGCACAGATACGCAGTATTTT; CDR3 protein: CAKRLAGEGGTDTQYF